Sequencing of this TCR beta chain was carried out in a study of T cell repertoires in cytomegalovirus infection. Study summary: Public TCR beta signatures provided an indication of both CMV infection and a matching HLA type. Study results and caveats: Frequencies of public TCR beta families were cumulated, and this identified carriers of CMV plus the relevant HLA. Predominance within the ex vivo response was attributable to HLA-C-restricted CMV-specific TCR beta clonotypes.

Germline CDR1 is SGHVS and CDR2 is FNYEAQ. V lost 5 bases to trimming and J lost 12 bases, with 17 bases between them. This CDR3 has 13 residues. MiXCR, run by TCRdb on the reads, gives a single entry per CDR3 protein. The data contain about 740,000 distinct CDR3 sequences, approximately 40% of them singletons. This clonotype was seen repeatedly, ten times or more. Its antigen is undetermined. V usage is TRBV7-6 and J usage is TRBJ2-1, with D possibly being TRBD2 (7 bases). This sequence originates from a human donor in good health (CMV status not recorded). Some clones in this sample may be carry-over from other donors' samples. The sequenced sample was PBMCs. This CDR3 reads CASSPSGGARQFF. CDR3 sequence (DNA): TGTGCCAGCAGCCCCAGTGGGGGGGCGCGGCAGTTCTTC.